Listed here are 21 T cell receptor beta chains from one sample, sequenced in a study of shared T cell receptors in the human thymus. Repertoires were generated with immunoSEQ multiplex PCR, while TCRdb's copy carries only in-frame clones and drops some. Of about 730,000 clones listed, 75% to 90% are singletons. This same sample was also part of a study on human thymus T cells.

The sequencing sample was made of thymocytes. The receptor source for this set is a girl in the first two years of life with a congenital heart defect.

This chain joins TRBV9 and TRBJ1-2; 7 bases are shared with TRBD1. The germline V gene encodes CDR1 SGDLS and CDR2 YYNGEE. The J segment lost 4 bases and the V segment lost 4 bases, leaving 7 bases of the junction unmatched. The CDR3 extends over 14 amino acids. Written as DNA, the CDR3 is TGTGCCAGCAGCCCTGAGACAGGGCTCTATGGCTACACCTTC. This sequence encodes CASSPETGLYGYTF.

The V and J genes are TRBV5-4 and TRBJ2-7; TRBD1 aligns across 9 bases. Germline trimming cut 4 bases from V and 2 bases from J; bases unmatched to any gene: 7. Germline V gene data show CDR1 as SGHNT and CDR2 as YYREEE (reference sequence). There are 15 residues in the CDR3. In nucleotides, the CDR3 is TGTGCCAGCAGCCACCGGGACAGGGCAACCTACGAGCAGTACTTC. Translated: CASSHRDRATYEQYF.

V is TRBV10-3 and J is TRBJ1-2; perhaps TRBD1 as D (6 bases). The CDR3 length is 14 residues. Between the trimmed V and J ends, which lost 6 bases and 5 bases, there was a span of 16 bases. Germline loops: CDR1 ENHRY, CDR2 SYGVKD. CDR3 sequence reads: CAISRDTVQYGYTF. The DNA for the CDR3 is TGTGCCATCAGCCGGGACACTGTCCAGTATGGCTACACCTTC.

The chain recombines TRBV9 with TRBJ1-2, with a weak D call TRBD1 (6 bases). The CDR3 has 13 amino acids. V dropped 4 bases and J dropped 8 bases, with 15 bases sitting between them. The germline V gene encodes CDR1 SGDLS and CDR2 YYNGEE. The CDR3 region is CASSPGHPEGYTF. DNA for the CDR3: TGTGCCAGCAGCCCGGGACACCCTGAGGGCTACACCTTC.

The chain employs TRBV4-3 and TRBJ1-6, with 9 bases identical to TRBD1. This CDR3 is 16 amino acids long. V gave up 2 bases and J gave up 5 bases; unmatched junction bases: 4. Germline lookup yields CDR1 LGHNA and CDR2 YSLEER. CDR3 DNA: TGCGCCAGCAGCCAAAAGAGGGACAGGGATAATTCACCCCTCCACTTT. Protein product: CASSQKRDRDNSPLHF.

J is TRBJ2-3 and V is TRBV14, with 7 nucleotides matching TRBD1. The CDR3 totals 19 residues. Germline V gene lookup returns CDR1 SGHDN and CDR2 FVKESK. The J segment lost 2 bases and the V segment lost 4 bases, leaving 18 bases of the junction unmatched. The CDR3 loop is CASSPAGTEVRNITDTQYF. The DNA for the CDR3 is TGTGCCAGCAGCCCTGCCGGGACAGAGGTGAGGAATATCACAGATACGCAGTATTTT.

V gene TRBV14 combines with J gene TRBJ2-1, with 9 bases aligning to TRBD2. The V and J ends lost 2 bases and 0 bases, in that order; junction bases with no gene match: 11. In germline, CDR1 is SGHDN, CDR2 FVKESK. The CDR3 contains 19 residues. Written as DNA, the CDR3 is TGTGCCAGCAGCCAACTCAGCGGGGGGACCAGGAGCTCCTACAATGAGCAGTTCTTC. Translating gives CASSQLSGGTRSSYNEQFF.

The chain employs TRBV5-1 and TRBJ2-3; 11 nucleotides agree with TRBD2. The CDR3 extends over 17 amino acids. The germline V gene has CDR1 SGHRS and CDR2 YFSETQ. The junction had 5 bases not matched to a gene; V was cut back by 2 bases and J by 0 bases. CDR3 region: CASSFAGTSGSTDTQYF. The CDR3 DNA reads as TGCGCCAGCAGCTTCGCCGGGACTAGCGGCAGCACAGATACGCAGTATTTT.

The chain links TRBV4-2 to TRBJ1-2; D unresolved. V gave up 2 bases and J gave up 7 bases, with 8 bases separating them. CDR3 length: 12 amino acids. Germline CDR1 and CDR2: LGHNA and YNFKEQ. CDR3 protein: CASSQNRAGYTF. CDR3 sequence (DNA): TGTGCCAGCAGCCAAAACAGAGCTGGCTACACCTTC.

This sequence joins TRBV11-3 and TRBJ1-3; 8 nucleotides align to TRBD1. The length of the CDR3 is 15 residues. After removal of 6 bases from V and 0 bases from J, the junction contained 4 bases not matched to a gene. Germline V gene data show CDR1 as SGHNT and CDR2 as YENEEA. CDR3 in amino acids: CASSGQGSSGNTIYF. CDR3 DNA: TGTGCCAGCAGTGGACAGGGCTCCTCTGGAAACACCATATATTTT. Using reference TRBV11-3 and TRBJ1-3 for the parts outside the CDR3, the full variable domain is EAGVVQSPRYKIIEKKQPVAFWCNPISGHNTLYWYLQNLGQGPELLIRYENEEAVDDSQLPKDRFSAERLKGVDSTLKIQPAELGDSAVYLCASSGQGSSGNTIYFGEGSWLTVV.

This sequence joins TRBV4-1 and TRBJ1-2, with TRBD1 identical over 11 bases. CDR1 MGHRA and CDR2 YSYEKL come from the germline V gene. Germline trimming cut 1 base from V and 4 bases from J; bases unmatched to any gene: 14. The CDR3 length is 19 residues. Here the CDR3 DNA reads TGCGCCAGCAGCCAAGGAAGAAGGGACAGGGGGTCCTTAGGCTATGGCTACACCTTC. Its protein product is CASSQGRRDRGSLGYGYTF.

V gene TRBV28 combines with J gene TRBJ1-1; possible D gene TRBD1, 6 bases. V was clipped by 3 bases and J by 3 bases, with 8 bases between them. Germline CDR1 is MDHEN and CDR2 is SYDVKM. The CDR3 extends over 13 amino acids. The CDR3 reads CASSFYRDTEAFF. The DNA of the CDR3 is TGTGCCAGCAGTTTTTACAGGGACACTGAAGCTTTCTTT.

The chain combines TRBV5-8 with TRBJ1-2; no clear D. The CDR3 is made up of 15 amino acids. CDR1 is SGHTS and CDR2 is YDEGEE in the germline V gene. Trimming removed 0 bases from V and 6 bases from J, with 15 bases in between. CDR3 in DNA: TGTGCCAGCAGCTTGGAGGTTAGAGGGTTCGATGGCTACACCTTC. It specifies CASSLEVRGFDGYTF.

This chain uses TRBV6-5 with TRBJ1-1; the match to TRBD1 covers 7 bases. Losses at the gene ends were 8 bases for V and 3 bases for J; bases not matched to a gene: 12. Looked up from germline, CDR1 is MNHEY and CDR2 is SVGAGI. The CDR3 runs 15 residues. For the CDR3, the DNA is TGTGCCAGCCCGGGACCGCACAGGGGTGACACTGAAGCTTTCTTT. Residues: CASPGPHRGDTEAFF.

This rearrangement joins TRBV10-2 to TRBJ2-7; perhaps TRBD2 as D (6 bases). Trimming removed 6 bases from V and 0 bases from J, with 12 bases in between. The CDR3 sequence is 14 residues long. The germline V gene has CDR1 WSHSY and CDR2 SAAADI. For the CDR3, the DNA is TGCGCCAGCAGGCGGGACTTGCACTCCTACGAGCAGTACTTC. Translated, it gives CASRRDLHSYEQYF.

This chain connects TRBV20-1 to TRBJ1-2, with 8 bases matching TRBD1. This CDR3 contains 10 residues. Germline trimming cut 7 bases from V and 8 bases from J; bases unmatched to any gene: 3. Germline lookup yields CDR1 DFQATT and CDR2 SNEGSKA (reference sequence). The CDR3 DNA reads TGCAGTGGGGGGACAGGCGGCTACACCTTC. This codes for CSGGTGGYTF.

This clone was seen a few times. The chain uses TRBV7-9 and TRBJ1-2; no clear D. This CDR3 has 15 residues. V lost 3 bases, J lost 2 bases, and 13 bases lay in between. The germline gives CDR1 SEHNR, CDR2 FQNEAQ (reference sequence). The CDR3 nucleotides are TGTGCCAGCAGCTTCATCGCGGGCCCGAACTATGGCTACACCTTC. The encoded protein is CASSFIAGPNYGYTF. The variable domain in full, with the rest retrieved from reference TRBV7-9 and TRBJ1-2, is DTGVSQNPRHKITKRGQNVTFRCDPISEHNRLYWYRQTLGQGPEFLTYFQNEAQLEKSRLLSDRFSAERPKGSFSTLEIQRTEQGDSAMYLCASSFIAGPNYGYTFGSGTRLTVV.

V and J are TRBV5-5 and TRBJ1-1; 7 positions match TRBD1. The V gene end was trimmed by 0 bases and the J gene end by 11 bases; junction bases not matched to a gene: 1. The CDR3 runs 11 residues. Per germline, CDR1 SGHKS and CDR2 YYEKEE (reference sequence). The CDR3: CASSLGRGAFF. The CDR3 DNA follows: TGTGCCAGCAGCTTGGGCAGGGGGGCTTTCTTT.

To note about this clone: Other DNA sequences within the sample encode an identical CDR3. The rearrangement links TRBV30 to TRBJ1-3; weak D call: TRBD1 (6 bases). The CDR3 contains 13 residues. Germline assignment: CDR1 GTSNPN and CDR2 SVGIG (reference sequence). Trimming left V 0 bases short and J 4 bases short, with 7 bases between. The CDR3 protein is CAWSVQGGNTIYF. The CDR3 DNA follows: TGTGCCTGGAGTGTACAGGGAGGAAACACCATATATTTT.

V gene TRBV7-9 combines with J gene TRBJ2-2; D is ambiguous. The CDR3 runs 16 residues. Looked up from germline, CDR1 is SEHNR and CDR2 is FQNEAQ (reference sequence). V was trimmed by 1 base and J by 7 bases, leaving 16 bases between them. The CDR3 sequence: CASSLVSVTSNGELFF. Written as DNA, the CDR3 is TGTGCCAGCAGCTTAGTTTCGGTTACTTCTAACGGGGAGCTGTTTTTT.

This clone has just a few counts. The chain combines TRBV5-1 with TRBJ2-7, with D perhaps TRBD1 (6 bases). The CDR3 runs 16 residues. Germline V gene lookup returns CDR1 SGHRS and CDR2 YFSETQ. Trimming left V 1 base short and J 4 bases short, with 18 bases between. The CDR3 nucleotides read TGCGCCAGCAGCTTGTCTGCCGGGACACTACTTTACGAGCAGTACTTC. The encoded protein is CASSLSAGTLLYEQYF.